This T cell receptor (beta chain) originates from a study of blood T cells in healthy people across ages. A second about 7 to 12 cycle PCR used barcoded and J-beta primers. TCRdb itself ran the 5' RACE reads through MiXCR, one entry per CDR3 protein. The table lists 700,000 to 900,000 distinct CDR3 sequences, approximately 24% of them singletons. This clonotype turned up a few times. These same data were also listed under a study on T cells of mothers and their children. Per that paper: Donation was provided by three healthy Caucasian mothers along with their six children.

This receptor was taken from a boy aged 5-17 years in good health. Sequencing input: blood.

CDR3 sequence (DNA): TGTGCCAGCAGTTTATCGGTAGCGGGGGCGCCTGGGTACGAGCAGTACTTC. Translating gives CASSLSVAGAPGYEQYF. The chain employs TRBV27 and TRBJ2-7; 9 positions match TRBD2. Germline V gene sequence: CDR1 MNHEY, CDR2 SMNVEV (reference sequence). This CDR3 has 17 residues. The trim removed 0 bases at V and 4 bases at J, leaving 10 bases unmatched.